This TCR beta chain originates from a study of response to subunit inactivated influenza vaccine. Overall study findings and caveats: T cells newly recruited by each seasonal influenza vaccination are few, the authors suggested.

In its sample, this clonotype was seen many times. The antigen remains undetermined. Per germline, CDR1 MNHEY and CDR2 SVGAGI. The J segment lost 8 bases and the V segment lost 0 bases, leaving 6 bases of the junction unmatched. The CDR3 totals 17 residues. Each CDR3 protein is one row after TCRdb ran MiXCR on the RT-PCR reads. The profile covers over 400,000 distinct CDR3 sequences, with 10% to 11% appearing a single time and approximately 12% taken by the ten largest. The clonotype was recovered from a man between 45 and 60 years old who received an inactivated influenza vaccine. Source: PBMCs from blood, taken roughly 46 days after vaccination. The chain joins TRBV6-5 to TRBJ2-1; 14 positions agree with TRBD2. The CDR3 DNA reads TGTGCCAGCAGTTACTCGCTGGGACTAGCGGGAGAGGATGAGCAGTTCTTC. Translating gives CASSYSLGLAGEDEQFF.